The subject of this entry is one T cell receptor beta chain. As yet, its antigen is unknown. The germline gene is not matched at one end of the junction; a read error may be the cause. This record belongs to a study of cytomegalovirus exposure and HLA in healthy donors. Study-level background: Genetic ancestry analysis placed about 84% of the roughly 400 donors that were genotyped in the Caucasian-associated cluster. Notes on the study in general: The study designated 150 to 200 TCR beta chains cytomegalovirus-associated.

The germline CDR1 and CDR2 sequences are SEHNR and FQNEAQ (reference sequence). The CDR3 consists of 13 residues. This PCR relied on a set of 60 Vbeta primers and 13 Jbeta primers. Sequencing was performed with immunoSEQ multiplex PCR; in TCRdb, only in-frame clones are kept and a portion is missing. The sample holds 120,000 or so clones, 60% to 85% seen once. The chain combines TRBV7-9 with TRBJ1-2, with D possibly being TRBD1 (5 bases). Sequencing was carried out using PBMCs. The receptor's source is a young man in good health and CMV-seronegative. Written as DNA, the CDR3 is TGTTCCAGCAGCTTCAAAGGGGCCTATGGCTACACCTTC. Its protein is CSSSFKGAYGYTF.